Below are 13 T cell receptor beta chains sequenced from a single sample in a study of blood T cell repertoires in COVID-19. Here immunoSEQ multiplex PCR was the method, and the copy in TCRdb shows in-frame clones only, minus some. The sample carries around 300,000 clones, approximately 90% recorded once. Sequencing was performed on peripheral blood. The receptors come from a young woman with COVID-19, enrolled during active disease.

The chain carries TRBV24-1 and TRBJ2-1; 8 bases map to TRBD1. Germline V gives CDR1 KGHDR, CDR2 SFDVKD. V lost 7 bases and J lost 7; bases outside the gene matches: 5. The length of the CDR3 is 13 residues. CDR3 DNA: TGTGCCACCAGGGACAGGGTATCTAATGAGCAGTTCTTC. Its translation is CATRDRVSNEQFF.

The rearrangement uses TRBV28 and TRBJ1-3; TRBD1 is a possible D gene (5 bases). The CDR3 length is 13 residues. The germline gives CDR1 MDHEN, CDR2 SYDVKM. V was clipped by 8 bases and J by 4 bases, with 12 bases between them. The CDR3 region has the DNA TGTGCCAGCCTAGGGGAATCGGGAAACACCATATATTTT. It translates to CASLGESGNTIYF. Using reference TRBV28 and TRBJ1-3 for the parts outside the CDR3, the full variable domain is DVKVTQSSRYLVKRTGEKVFLECVQDMDHENMFWYRQDPGLGLRLIYFSYDVKMKEKGDIPEGYSVSREKKERFSLILESASTNQTSMYLCASLGESGNTIYFGEGSWLTVV.

The chain couples TRBV7-7 to TRBJ2-2, with 7 bases identical to TRBD2. Looked up from germline, CDR1 is SSHAT and CDR2 is FNYEAQ (reference sequence). The CDR3 is made up of 16 amino acids. Germline trimming cut 4 bases from V and 6 bases from J; bases unmatched to any gene: 11. The CDR3 region has the DNA TGTGCCAGCAGCTCTTCGGGGGGATGGATGGCCGGGGAGCTGTTTTTT. This encodes CASSSSGGWMAGELFF.

This chain connects TRBV4-2 to TRBJ1-1, with D perhaps TRBD1 (5 bases). The CDR3 sequence is 16 residues long. V lost 0 bases to trimming and J lost 1 base, with 12 bases between them. Germline loops: CDR1 LGHNA, CDR2 YNFKEQ. The CDR3 bases are TGTGCCAGCAGCCAAGAAGGGGACTTCACGAACACTGAAGCTTTCTTT. Residues: CASSQEGDFTNTEAFF.

This sequence joins TRBV7-9 and TRBJ1-2, with 7 bases fitting TRBD1. The CDR3 has 18 residues. Unmatched junction bases numbered 18, after V lost 6 bases and J lost 2 bases. The germline gives CDR1 SEHNR, CDR2 FQNEAQ (reference sequence). CDR3 sequence reads: CASRRQGGQGDGNYGYTF. The CDR3 DNA sequence: TGTGCCAGCAGACGTCAGGGCGGCCAGGGGGATGGAAACTATGGCTACACCTTC.

This chain joins TRBV27 and TRBJ2-2, with TRBD2 matching 11 bases. CDR1 and CDR2 from the germline V gene are MNHEY and SMNVEV (reference sequence). The CDR3 runs to 15 residues. The V segment lost 6 bases and the J segment 3 bases; nucleotides outside the gene matches: 3. As DNA, the CDR3 is TGTGCCAGCAGGATACTAGCGGGGGACACCGGGGAGCTGTTTTTT. This gives the protein CASRILAGDTGELFF.

The rearrangement joins TRBV6-5 to TRBJ1-1, with D unresolved. Germline V lookup: CDR1 MNHEY, CDR2 SVGAGI. V shed 5 bases and J shed 11 bases, with 15 bases lying between them. This CDR3 spans 12 amino acids. DNA of the CDR3: TGTGCCAGCAGTCCACCGGGGAGCATCGCTTTCTTT. This translates into CASSPPGSIAFF.

The chain's CDR3 is CASSLASNEQFF. CDR3 DNA sequence: TGCGCCAGCAGCTTGGCGTCTAATGAGCAGTTCTTC. V is TRBV5-1 and J is TRBJ2-1, with D unresolved. The germline V gene encodes CDR1 SGHRS and CDR2 YFSETQ. The CDR3 consists of 12 residues. V lost 0 bases, J lost 7 bases, and 5 bases lay in between. Complete variable domain (other parts from reference TRBV5-1 and TRBJ2-1): KAGVTQTPRYLIKTRGQQVTLSCSPISGHRSVSWYQQTPGQGLQFLFEYFSETQRNKGNFPGRFSGRQFSNSRSEMNVSTLELGDSALYLCASSLASNEQFFGPGTRLTVL.

This clone was counted a single time. The gene calls are TRBV7-9 and TRBJ1-3; D gene unclear. V was pared by 5 bases and J by 4 bases, with 15 bases between. Per germline, CDR1 SEHNR and CDR2 FQNEAQ (reference sequence). CDR3 length equals 15 residues. CDR3 DNA sequence: TGTGCCAGCAGCCCTCTATCGGCGGCGGGAAACACCATATATTTT. This encodes CASSPLSAAGNTIYF. The variable domain in full, completed from reference TRBV7-9 and TRBJ1-3, reads DTGVSQNPRHKITKRGQNVTFRCDPISEHNRLYWYRQTLGQGPEFLTYFQNEAQLEKSRLLSDRFSAERPKGSFSTLEIQRTEQGDSAMYLCASSPLSAAGNTIYFGEGSWLTVV.

The chain has TRBV5-5 and TRBJ2-1; 13 bases line up with TRBD2. The V gene end was trimmed by 3 bases and the J gene end by 0 bases; junction bases not matched to a gene: 6. There are 18 residues in the CDR3. Germline assignment: CDR1 SGHKS and CDR2 YYEKEE (reference sequence). The CDR3 reads CASSSRLAGGASYNEQFF. The CDR3 coding sequence is TGTGCCAGCAGCTCACGACTAGCGGGGGGTGCCTCCTACAATGAGCAGTTCTTC. Full variable domain (remainder filled in from reference TRBV5-5 and TRBJ2-1): DAGVTQSPTHLIKTRGQQVTLRCSPISGHKSVSWYQQVLGQGPQFIFQYYEKEERGRGNFPDRFSARQFPNYSSELNVNALLLGDSALYLCASSSRLAGGASYNEQFFGPGTRLTVL.

The chain is built from TRBV5-4 and TRBJ1-2, with TRBD1 as a possible D gene (5 bases). This CDR3 spans 14 amino acids. Trimming cost V 4 bases and J 4 bases, with 14 bases left between them. Germline loops: CDR1 SGHNT, CDR2 YYREEE (reference sequence). Here the CDR3 reads CASSAGTGGYGYTF. As DNA, the CDR3 is TGTGCCAGCAGCGCTGGGACGGGGGGCTATGGCTACACCTTC.

The chain has TRBV7-9 and TRBJ2-1; 8 bases fit TRBD1. After removal of 5 bases from V and 0 bases from J, the junction contained 3 bases not matched to a gene. This CDR3 is 15 amino acids long. From germline, CDR1 is SEHNR and CDR2 FQNEAQ (reference sequence). The CDR3: CASSVTGGSYNEQFF. CDR3 nucleotides: TGTGCCAGCAGCGTCACAGGGGGCTCCTACAATGAGCAGTTCTTC.

This sequence joins TRBV5-1 and TRBJ1-2, with TRBD1 as a possible D gene (5 bases). This CDR3 is 12 amino acids long. The V and J ends lost 7 bases and 3 bases respectively, with 10 bases between them. Germline-derived CDR1 and CDR2 are SGHRS and YFSETQ. CDR3 amino acids: CASRGDDYGYTF. The CDR3 nucleotides are TGCGCCAGCCGGGGGGATGACTATGGCTACACCTTC.